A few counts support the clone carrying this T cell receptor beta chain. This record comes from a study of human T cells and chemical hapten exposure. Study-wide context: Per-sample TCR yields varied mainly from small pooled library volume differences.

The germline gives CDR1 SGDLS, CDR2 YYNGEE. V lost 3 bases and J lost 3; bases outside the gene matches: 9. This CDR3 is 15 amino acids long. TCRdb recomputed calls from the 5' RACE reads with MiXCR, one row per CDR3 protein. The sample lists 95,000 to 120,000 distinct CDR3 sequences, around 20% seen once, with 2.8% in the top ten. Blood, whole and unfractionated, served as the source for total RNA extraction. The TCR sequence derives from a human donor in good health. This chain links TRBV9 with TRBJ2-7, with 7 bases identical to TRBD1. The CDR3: CASSGAGTAGYEQYF. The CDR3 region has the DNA TGTGCCAGCAGCGGGGCCGGGACAGCTGGCTACGAGCAGTACTTC.